Listed below are T cell receptor beta chains from one sample, sequenced in a study of T cell repertoires in cytomegalovirus infection. One entry per CDR3 protein results from TCRdb running MiXCR on the reads. The table has hundreds of thousands of distinct CDR3 sequences, over 7.5% seen once. Sequenced input: PBMCs. The receptors come from a human donor in good health (CMV status not recorded). Some clones in this sample may be carry-over from other donors' samples. Each CDR3 is given with its conserved first and last residue. D genes are given only for firm matches. Not all rows give a size; the values are once, few, many and, for expanded clones, a class.

many NA TRBJ2-1 TRBV4-2 17 TGTGCCAGCAGCCAAGTGGACGGACGGGGGGCGGGGAATGAGCAGTTCTTC CASSQVDGRGAGNEQFF
many NA TRBJ2-3 TRBV7-2 14 TGTGCCAGCAGCTTAGAAGGGGGGGAAGATACGCAGTATTTT CASSLEGGEDTQYF
NA TRBD2 TRBJ2-1 TRBV29-1 12 TGCAGCGTGGTGGTAGCGGGACCCCCAGCGTTCTTC CSVVVAGPPAFF
many TRBD2 TRBJ2-1 TRBV29-1 14 TGCAGCGCTCCTAGGACTAGCGGCTACAATGAGCAGTTCTTC CSAPRTSGYNEQFF
NA NA TRBJ2-3 TRBV29-1 10 TGCAGCGCTGGACAGCTTACGCAGTATTTT CSAGQLTQYF
many NA TRBJ1-5 TRBV7-3 13 TGTGCCAGCAGCTTAAGCGGCAGCATGCCCCAGCATTTT CASSLSGSMPQHF
many NA TRBJ1-2 TRBV20-1 12 TGCAGTGCAAAGGGGCGGGAAGCTGGCTACACCTTC CSAKGREAGYTF
many NA TRBJ2-2 TRBV7-2 15 TGTGCCAGCAGCCCCACAAGGCAGTCAACCGGGGAGCTGTTTTTT CASSPTRQSTGELFF
NA TRBD2 TRBJ2-5 TRBV25-1 21 TGTGCCAGCAGTGGGACCCCTCGGGCTAGCGGGAGCGTAACGAGTTTAGAGACCCAGTACTTC CASSGTPRASGSVTSLETQYF
NA NA TRBJ1-5 TRBV6-7 15 TGTGCCAGCAGTTACTCGAATTCGTACAATCAGCCCCAGCATTTT CASSYSNSYNQPQHF
NA NA TRBJ2-7 TRBV7-9 15 TGTGCCAGCAGCCTGGCACTAGCCTCTTCCTACGAGCAGTACTTC CASSLALASSYEQYF
NA NA TRBJ2-7 TRBV7-9 16 TGTGCCAGCTCCCTAGATGGGGGGGGGCTTTTCTACGAGCAGTACTTC CASSLDGGGLFYEQYF
many TRBD1 TRBJ2-7 TRBV12-3/TRBV12-4 14 TGTGCCAGCACCCGGACAGGGGGAGAGTACGAGCAGTACTTC CASTRTGGEYEQYF
NA NA TRBJ1-2 TRBV4-1 15 TGCGCCAGCAGCCAAGAAGGGACACGGGACTATGGCTACACCTTC CASSQEGTRDYGYTF
few TRBD1 TRBJ1-2 TRBV25-1 13 TGTGCCAGCAGTCCCCGGGACAGTTATGGCTACACCTTC CASSPRDSYGYTF
many TRBD1 TRBJ2-1 TRBV19 15 TGTGCCAGTAGTGCGGACAGGAGCTCCTACAATGAGCAGTTCTTC CASSADRSSYNEQFF
few NA TRBJ2-3 TRBV10-3 15 TGTGCCATCAGTGAGTCGGTCGCTCTCACAGATACGCAGTATTTT CAISESVALTDTQYF
NA NA TRBJ2-3 TRBV2 12 TGTGCCAGCAAGAGGGGCCCAGATACGCAGTATTTT CASKRGPDTQYF
many TRBD1 TRBJ2-7 TRBV7-2 14 TGTGCCAGCAGCTCGACAGGGGCTGCCTACGAGCAGTACTTC CASSSTGAAYEQYF
many TRBD2 TRBJ2-1 TRBV3-1 15 TGTGCCAGCAGCCAAGCACTAGCGGTCTACAATGAGCAGTTCTTC CASSQALAVYNEQFF
NA NA TRBJ1-3 TRBV28 11 TGTGCCAGCACCAATGGAAACACCATATATTTT CASTNGNTIYF
many NA TRBJ2-1 TRBV5-6 16 TGTGCCAGCAGCACACCGCTAGGGGGGGCCTACAATGAGCAGTTCTTC CASSTPLGGAYNEQFF
NA NA TRBJ1-1 TRBV4-3 16 TGCGCCAGCAGCCCGGGGACGGCTCCTTCTAACACTGAAGCTTTCTTT CASSPGTAPSNTEAFF
few NA TRBJ2-1 TRBV7-2 15 TGTGCCAGCAGCCCAACTAGTGAAGCTTACAATGAGCAGTTCTTC CASSPTSEAYNEQFF
many NA TRBJ1-2 TRBV12-3/TRBV12-4 13 TGTGCCAGCAGTTTGGAGGCCTCCTATGGCTACACCTTC CASSLEASYGYTF
NA NA TRBJ1-1 TRBV12-3/TRBV12-4 13 TGTGCCATCGGGGCGATTTCGAACACTGAAGCTTTCTTT CAIGAISNTEAFF
many TRBD1 TRBJ1-1 TRBV5-4 15 TGTGCCAGCAGCTCATTGACAGGGAGGAACACTGAAGCTTTCTTT CASSSLTGRNTEAFF
NA NA TRBJ1-1 TRBV4-3 15 TGCGCCAGCTCCGGGGGGGGTCTTGCGGGCACTGAAGCTTTCTTT CASSGGGLAGTEAFF
few NA TRBJ2-5 TRBV7-2 14 TGTGCCAGCTCTATACGACAGACCGAAGGGGCCCAGTACTTC CASSIRQTEGAQYF
many TRBD2 TRBJ2-7 TRBV7-9 15 TGTGCCAGCAGCTTCACCGGGACTAGCGTCTACGAGCAGTACTTC CASSFTGTSVYEQYF
many TRBD2 TRBJ2-2 TRBV14 17 TGTGCCAGCAGCCAATATAGCGGGAGGGCGAACACCGGGGAGCTGTTTTTT CASSQYSGRANTGELFF
many NA TRBJ1-5 TRBV6-5 15 TGTGCCAGCAAATCACAGGGATATAGCAATCAGCCCCAGCATTTT CASKSQGYSNQPQHF
many TRBD1 TRBJ2-5 TRBV7-2 17 TGTGCCAGCAGCTTAGGCCCCGCCGACAGGGGCCAAGAGACCCAGTACTTC CASSLGPADRGQETQYF
NA TRBD1 TRBJ2-5 TRBV6-2/TRBV6-3 13 TGTGCCAGCAGTCACAGGGGTGGGGAGACCCAGTACTTC CASSHRGGETQYF
NA TRBD1 TRBJ1-1 TRBV29-1 13 TGCAGCGTGTGGGACAGCGCACCTATTGGAGCTTTCTTT CSVWDSAPIGAFF
few NA TRBJ1-5 TRBV28 14 TGTGCCAGCAGTTTATGGGGGGCGGGTCAGCCCCAGCATTTT CASSLWGAGQPQHF
many TRBD2 TRBJ2-3 TRBV5-4 15 TGTGCCAGCAGCTTGTGGACTAGCGGGAGGGATACGCAGTATTTT CASSLWTSGRDTQYF